This T cell receptor (beta chain) was recovered during a study of blood T cell repertoires in COVID-19. This clone was seen only a few times. Generated by immunoSEQ multiplex PCR, the TCRdb table keeps only in-frame clones and is missing some. The repertoire has about 41,000 clones, more than 70% of them found once; the top ten carry about 4.8%. V was clipped by 4 bases and J by 4 bases; unmatched bases: 22. Germline CDR1 is MNHEY and CDR2 is SMNVEV (reference sequence). The CDR3 runs 22 residues. The chain uses TRBV27 and TRBJ2-3, with TRBD2 matching over 14 bases. The sample comprised peripheral blood. The receptor was isolated from a human donor in a cohort sampled during active COVID-19. This CDR3 is CASSSRRGGPETSGRASDTQYF. The CDR3, as DNA: TGTGCCAGCAGTTCAAGGCGGGGGGGTCCCGAGACTAGCGGGAGGGCCTCAGATACGCAGTATTTT.